This T cell receptor beta chain was identified in a study of cytomegalovirus exposure and HLA in healthy donors. The PCR was carried out with 60 Vbeta primers and 13 Jbeta primers. Method: immunoSEQ multiplex PCR; TCRdb's copy keeps in-frame clones and lacks some. The sample shows more than 95,000 clones, about 68% of them seen only once. Germline CDR1 reads SGHTA; CDR2 reads FQGNSA. Trimming took 5 bases from V and 7 from J; bases not matched to a gene: 9. The CDR3 loop spans 15 amino acids. The sequenced sample consisted of PBMCs. The chain uses TRBV7-2 and TRBJ2-1; 9 nucleotides agree with TRBD1. The clonotype originates from a woman aged 50 to 60 in good health and CMV-seropositive. CDR3 loop: CASSNPTGGWNEQFF. CDR3 nucleotides: TGTGCCAGCAGCAACCCGACAGGGGGGTGGAATGAGCAGTTCTTC.